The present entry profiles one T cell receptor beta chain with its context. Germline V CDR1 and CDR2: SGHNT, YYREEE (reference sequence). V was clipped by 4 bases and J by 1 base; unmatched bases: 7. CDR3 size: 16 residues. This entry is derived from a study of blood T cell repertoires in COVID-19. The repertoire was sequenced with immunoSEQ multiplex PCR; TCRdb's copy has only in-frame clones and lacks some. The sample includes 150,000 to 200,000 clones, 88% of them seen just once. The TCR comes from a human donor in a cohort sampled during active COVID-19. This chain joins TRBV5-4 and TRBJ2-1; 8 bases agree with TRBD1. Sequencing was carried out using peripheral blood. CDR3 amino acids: CASSRADRASYNEQFF. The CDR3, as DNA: TGTGCCAGCAGCCGTGCGGACAGGGCTTCCTACAATGAGCAGTTCTTC.